The TCR beta chain described here comes from a study of blood T cell repertoires in COVID-19. Study-level background: Sites in the United States, Italy and Spain provided acute and convalescent COVID-19 samples.

The assay was immunoSEQ multiplex PCR, and TCRdb's table has in-frame clones only and misses some. In the table there are about 400,000 clones, roughly 86% of which are singletons. Germline assignment: CDR1 LGHDT and CDR2 YNNKEL (reference sequence). Trimming cost V 6 bases and J 7 bases; bases outside gene matches: 3. The CDR3 extends over 14 amino acids. This chain links TRBV3-1 (or the pseudogene TRBV3-2) with TRBJ2-1; 13 nucleotides agree with TRBD2. The receptor's source is a human donor in a cohort sampled during active COVID-19. The sequencing input was peripheral blood. CDR3 bases: TGTGCCAGCAGAGAGACTAGCGGGGGGAATGAGCAGTTCTTC. Translation gives CASRETSGGNEQFF.